This entry features one TCR beta chain sequence. What it binds is unknown. V was clipped by 4 bases and J by 9 bases, with 12 bases between them. Germline values: CDR1 LNHNV, CDR2 YYDKDF (reference sequence). CDR3 size: 12 residues. This record belongs to a study of memory CD4+ T cells and cytomegalovirus serostatus. The overall study: Donors were healthy Belgian adults, fewer than ten CMV seropositive and under 30 seronegative. Study results and limitations: Of approximately 150 reported CMV TCRbeta sequences, 60 to 85 were found in memory CD4+ repertoires. Repertoires predicted CMV serostatus with median bootstrapped AUC of around 0.95.

The sort gate was single viable CD3+CD4+CD8-CD45RO+ cells for memory CD4+ T cells. Positive selection with CD4 microbeads enriched total CD4+ T cells. The method was immunoSEQ multiplex PCR; TCRdb's version includes in-frame clones alone and lacks a portion of them. Of over 45,000 clones detected, about 81% appear once; the ten largest clones hold over 0.35%. The receptor was derived from an adult in good health and CMV-seronegative. The J gene is TRBJ1-1, the V gene TRBV15; possible D gene TRBD1, 5 bases. Sequences were obtained from memory CD4+ T cells from blood. The CDR3 loop is CATSTGRAKAFF. CDR3 sequence (DNA): TGTGCCACCAGCACGGGCAGGGCAAAAGCTTTCTTT.